This TCR beta chain is from a study of technical replicates of blood from four donors. V was cut by 5 bases and J by 6 bases, with 16 bases left in between. In germline, CDR1 is SEHNR, CDR2 FQNEAQ (reference sequence). The CDR3 is made up of 15 amino acids. Only in-frame clones appear in the TCRdb table, and some are missing; sequencing was by immunoSEQ multiplex PCR. The sample consists of fewer than 85,000 clones, 80% to 95% of them appearing once. The chain couples TRBV7-9 to TRBJ2-2, with D possibly matching TRBD2 (5 bases). The receptor was derived from a human donor in good health. Sequencing used T cells isolated from PBMCs. The CDR3 protein is CASSGWSWEPGELFF. CDR3 DNA: TGTGCCAGCAGCGGTTGGTCCTGGGAGCCCGGGGAGCTGTTTTTT.